These T cell receptor beta chains were read from a single sample in a study of blood T cell repertoires in COVID-19. TCRdb's table, derived via immunoSEQ multiplex PCR, lists solely in-frame clones and lacks some. This table has 150,000 to 200,000 clones, approximately 92% appearing once. Sequenced material: peripheral blood. All receptors come from a man aged 50 or older with acute or convalescent COVID-19. Each CDR3 is given with its conserved first and last residue.

j_gene: TRBJ1-6; v_gene: TRBV6-2/TRBV6-3; CDR3aa: CASIPNYNSPLHF
j_gene: TRBJ2-5; v_gene: TRBV18; CDR3aa: CASSTNSGRGQETQYF
j_gene: TRBJ2-7; v_gene: TRBV6-5; CDR3aa: CASSYSGGQALEQYF
j_gene: TRBJ2-1; v_gene: TRBV6-2/TRBV6-3; CDR3aa: CASSYERTNEQFF
j_gene: TRBJ2-4; v_gene: TRBV28; CDR3aa: CASSSFDRLAKNIQYF
j_gene: TRBJ2-7; v_gene: TRBV14; CDR3aa: CASSQKTPAGGFYEQYF
j_gene: TRBJ1-2; v_gene: TRBV28; CDR3aa: CASSSTGTGPYGYTF
j_gene: TRBJ2-3; v_gene: TRBV7-2; CDR3aa: CASSLAGVRTDTQYF
j_gene: TRBJ1-1; v_gene: TRBV9; CDR3aa: CASSEAGQGSEAFF
j_gene: TRBJ2-1; v_gene: TRBV5-1; CDR3aa: CASSFGEAGGSSFYYNEQFF
j_gene: TRBJ2-5; v_gene: TRBV19; CDR3aa: CASSIKGDYQETQYF